Presented here are 6 T cell receptor beta chains from one specimen sequenced in a study of blood T cell repertoires in COVID-19. Sequencing used immunoSEQ multiplex PCR; TCRdb keeps in-frame clones, though not all of them. In the table there are 75,000 to 100,000 clones, about 84% of which are singletons. Sequencing was carried out using peripheral blood. These receptor sequences come from a man in his sixties with acute or convalescent COVID-19.

Here the CDR3 reads CASSFGKGGPYEQYF. The CDR3 bases are TGTGCCAGCAGCTTCGGCAAGGGGGGGCCGTACGAGCAGTACTTC. The chain uses TRBV7-9 and TRBJ2-7; D perhaps matches TRBD2 (7 bases). Germline V gene data show CDR1 as SEHNR and CDR2 as FQNEAQ (reference sequence). This CDR3 comprises 15 residues. The V end lost 3 bases, the J end lost 4 bases, and 16 bases lay between the germline ends.

This clone has only a few counts. V and J are TRBV20-1 and TRBJ2-7; 9 bases fit TRBD2. Looked up from germline, CDR1 is DFQATT and CDR2 is SNEGSKA (reference sequence). The J segment lost 5 bases and the V segment lost 3 bases, leaving 11 bases of the junction unmatched. The CDR3 has 15 residues. The DNA of the CDR3 is TGCAGTGCTAGTTCCCTAGCGGGATTTGTCGACGAGCAGTACTTC. It codes for CSASSLAGFVDEQYF.

The gene calls are TRBV19 and TRBJ2-1; D unresolved. Trimming shortened V by 3 bases and J by 0 bases, and 9 bases separated the two germline ends. The germline V gene encodes CDR1 LNHDA and CDR2 SQIVND (reference sequence). This CDR3 region has 15 residues. CDR3 loop: CASSIPVSSYNEQFF. CDR3 in DNA: TGTGCCAGTAGTATCCCGGTTAGCTCCTACAATGAGCAGTTCTTC.

This clone showed up just a few times. J is TRBJ2-5 and V is TRBV7-2; TRBD2 matches 16 bases. Germline CDR1 is SGHTA and CDR2 is FQGNSA. This CDR3 spans 16 amino acids. With 6 bases clipped from V and 2 bases from J, the junction kept 3 bases outside the gene matches. CDR3 DNA: TGTGCCAGCAGTCTGGGACTAGCGGGAGGGCAAGAGACCCAGTACTTC. Residues: CASSLGLAGGQETQYF. Filled out from reference TRBV7-2 and TRBJ2-5, the complete variable domain reads GAGVSQSPSNKVTEKGKDVELRCDPISGHTALYWYRQSLGQGLEFLIYFQGNSAPDKSGLPSDRFSAERTGGSVSTLTIQRTQQEDSAVYLCASSLGLAGGQETQYFGPGTRLLVL.

This chain uses TRBV14 with TRBJ1-4; 8 bases fit TRBD1. Trimming at V came to 3 bases and at J to 4 bases, leaving 7 bases not matched to a gene. CDR3 size: 16 residues. The germline V gene has CDR1 SGHDN and CDR2 FVKESK. The CDR3 is CASSQIQGVSNEKLFF. The CDR3 coding sequence is TGTGCCAGCAGCCAGATACAGGGGGTCAGTAATGAAAAACTGTTTTTT. The variable domain in full, completed from reference TRBV14 and TRBJ1-4, reads EAGVTQFPSHSVIEKGQTVTLRCDPISGHDNLYWYRRVMGKEIKFLLHFVKESKQDESGMPNNRFLAERTGGTYSTLKVQPAELEDSGVYFCASSQIQGVSNEKLFFGSGTQLSVL.

The chain combines TRBV5-4 with TRBJ1-5, with no clear D. CDR3 length: 14 amino acids. The germline V gene has CDR1 SGHNT and CDR2 YYREEE (reference sequence). The V and J ends lost 0 bases and 4 bases respectively, with 8 bases between them. In DNA, the CDR3 is TGTGCCAGCAGCTTGGCAGGCATTAATCAGCCCCAGCATTTT. Amino acids: CASSLAGINQPQHF. The full variable domain, completed using reference TRBV5-4 and TRBJ1-5, is ETGVTQSPTHLIKTRGQQVTLRCSSQSGHNTVSWYQQALGQGPQFIFQYYREEENGRGNFPPRFSGLQFPNYSSELNVNALELDDSALYLCASSLAGINQPQHFGDGTRLSIL.